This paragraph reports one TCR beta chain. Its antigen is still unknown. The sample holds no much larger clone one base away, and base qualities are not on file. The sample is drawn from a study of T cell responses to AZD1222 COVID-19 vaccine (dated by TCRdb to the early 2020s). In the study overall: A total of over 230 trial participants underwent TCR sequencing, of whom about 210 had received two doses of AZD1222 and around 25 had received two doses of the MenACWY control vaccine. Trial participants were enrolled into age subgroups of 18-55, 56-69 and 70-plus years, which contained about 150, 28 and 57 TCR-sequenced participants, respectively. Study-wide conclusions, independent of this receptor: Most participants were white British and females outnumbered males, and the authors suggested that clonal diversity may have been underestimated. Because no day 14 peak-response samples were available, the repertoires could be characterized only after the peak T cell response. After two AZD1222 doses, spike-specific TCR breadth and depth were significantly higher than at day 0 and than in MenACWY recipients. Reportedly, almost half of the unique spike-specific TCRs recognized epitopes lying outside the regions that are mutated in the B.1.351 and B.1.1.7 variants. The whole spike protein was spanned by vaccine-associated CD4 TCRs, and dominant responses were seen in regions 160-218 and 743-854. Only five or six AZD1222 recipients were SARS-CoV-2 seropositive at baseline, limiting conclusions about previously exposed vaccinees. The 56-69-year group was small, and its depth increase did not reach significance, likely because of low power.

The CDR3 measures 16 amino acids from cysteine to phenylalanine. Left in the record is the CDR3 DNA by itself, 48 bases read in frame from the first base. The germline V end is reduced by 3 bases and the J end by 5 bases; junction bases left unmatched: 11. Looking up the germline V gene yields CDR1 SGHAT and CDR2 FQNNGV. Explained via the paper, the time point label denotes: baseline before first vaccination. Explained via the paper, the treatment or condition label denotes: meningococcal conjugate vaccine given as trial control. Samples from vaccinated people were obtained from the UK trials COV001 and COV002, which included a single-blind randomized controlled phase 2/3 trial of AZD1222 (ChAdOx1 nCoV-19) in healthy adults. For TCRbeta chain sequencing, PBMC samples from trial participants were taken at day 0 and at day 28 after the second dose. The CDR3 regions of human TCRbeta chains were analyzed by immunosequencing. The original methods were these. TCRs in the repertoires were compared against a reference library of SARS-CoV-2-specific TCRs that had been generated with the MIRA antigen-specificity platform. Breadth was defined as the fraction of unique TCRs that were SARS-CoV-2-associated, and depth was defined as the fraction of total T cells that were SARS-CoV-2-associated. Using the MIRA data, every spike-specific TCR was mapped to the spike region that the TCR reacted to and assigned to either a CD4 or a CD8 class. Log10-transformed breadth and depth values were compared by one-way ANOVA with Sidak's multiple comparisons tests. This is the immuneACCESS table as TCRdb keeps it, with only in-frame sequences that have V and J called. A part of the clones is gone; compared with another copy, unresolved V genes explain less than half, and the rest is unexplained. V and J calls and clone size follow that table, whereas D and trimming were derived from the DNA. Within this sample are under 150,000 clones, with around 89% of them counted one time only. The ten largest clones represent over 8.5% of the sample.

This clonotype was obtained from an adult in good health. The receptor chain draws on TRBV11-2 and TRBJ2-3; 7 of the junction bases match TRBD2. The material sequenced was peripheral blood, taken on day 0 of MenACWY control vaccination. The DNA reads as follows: TGTGCCAGCAGCTTTGCGGTCGCTACGGGGGGAGATACGCAGTATTTT. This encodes CASSFAVATGGDTQYF.